This T cell receptor beta chain was recorded in a study of blood T cell repertoires in COVID-19. Background on the study: Whether acute or convalescent, the COVID-19 samples came from the United States, Italy and Spain.

This clone turned up a few times. Source study methods: Using reference gene primer amplification, nucleated cell counts were estimated. Sequencing used immunoSEQ multiplex PCR; TCRdb keeps in-frame clones, though not all of them. The DNA gave D and trimming, while V, J and clone size come from that table. Of over 100,000 clones listed, roughly 91% are singletons. The junction had 8 bases not matched to a gene; V was cut back by 4 bases and J by 7 bases. Germline V gene lookup returns CDR1 LNHDA and CDR2 SQIVND (reference sequence). CDR3 size: 16 residues. This chain links TRBV19 with TRBJ2-1; 12 bases are shared with TRBD1. Material for sequencing was peripheral blood. The sequence was collected from a man between 60 and 75 years old with COVID-19, enrolled during active disease. The CDR3 sequence: CASSNRDRGLGNEQFF. CDR3 bases: TGTGCCAGTAGTAACCGGGACAGGGGGCTCGGGAATGAGCAGTTCTTC.